The 26 T cell receptor beta chains below all came from one sample that was sequenced in a study of cytomegalovirus exposure and HLA in healthy donors. The PCR contained 60 Vbeta and 13 Jbeta primers. Sequencing used immunoSEQ multiplex PCR; TCRdb keeps in-frame clones, though not all of them. The table includes roughly 78,000 clones, roughly 63% detected once. What was sequenced was PBMCs. The receptor source for this set is a man between 25 and 39 years old in good health and CMV-seropositive.

The CDR3 DNA reads as TGTGCCAGCAGCTTAGTCACGGGGGGTGCGGGGCAGCAGTTCTTC. This sequence encodes CASSLVTGGAGQQFF. The chain joins TRBV7-2 to TRBJ2-1; 7 positions agree with TRBD2. Trimming at V came to 1 base and at J to 11 bases, leaving 11 bases not matched to a gene. The CDR3 is 15 residues long. Germline CDR1 SGHTA, CDR2 FQGNSA.

V gene TRBV5-1 combines with J gene TRBJ2-3, with 7 bases aligning to TRBD1. CDR3 length: 15 amino acids. The V segment lost 4 bases and the J segment 4 bases; nucleotides outside the gene matches: 9. Germline-derived CDR1 and CDR2 are SGHRS and YFSETQ. CDR3 bases: TGCGCCAGCAGCCGACAGGGCGATGTCGCAGATACGCAGTATTTT. It encodes CASSRQGDVADTQYF.

This clone was counted between two and nine times. The rearrangement joins TRBV5-6 to TRBJ1-3; D call uncertain. Looked up from germline, CDR1 is SGHDT and CDR2 is YYEEEE. Trimming left V 1 base short and J 0 bases short, with 11 bases between. The CDR3 is 16 residues long. The CDR3: CASSLKPSFSGNTIYF. The CDR3 DNA reads TGTGCCAGCAGCTTGAAGCCGAGCTTCTCTGGAAACACCATATATTTT.

The V gene is TRBV7-8, the J gene TRBJ2-7; 13 bases are a match to TRBD2. CDR3 length equals 15 residues. The V and J ends lost 4 bases and 7 bases, in that order; junction bases with no gene match: 7. Germline loops: CDR1 SGHVS, CDR2 FQNEAQ. The CDR3 DNA follows: TGTGCCAGCAGCTCTACTAGCGGGAGGGCGAGGGAGCAGTACTTC. This gives the protein CASSSTSGRAREQYF.

V gene TRBV27 combines with J gene TRBJ1-5, with D perhaps matching TRBD1 (6 bases). The CDR3 runs 15 residues. V lost 5 bases to trimming and J lost 5 bases, with 16 bases between them. The germline CDR1 and CDR2 sequences are MNHEY and SMNVEV (reference sequence). The CDR3 nucleotides are TGTGCCAGCAGTCCCGGGGGGGCTGGGGATCAGCCCCAGCATTTT. Translation: CASSPGGAGDQPQHF.

The V call is TRBV6-5, the J call TRBJ1-3; 9 nucleotides match TRBD1. The germline CDR1 and CDR2 sequences are MNHEY and SVGAGI. CDR3 length equals 13 residues. Unmatched junction bases numbered 3, after V lost 10 bases and J lost 2 bases. CDR3 residues: CATRQGAGNTIYF. The CDR3 bases are TGTGCCACCCGACAGGGGGCTGGAAACACCATATATTTT.

The V call is TRBV5-1, the J call TRBJ1-1; a possible D gene is TRBD1 (6 bases). The germline V gene encodes CDR1 SGHRS and CDR2 YFSETQ. The ends were cut back, 4 bases at V and 7 bases at J, with 23 bases in the middle. This CDR3 spans 16 amino acids. CDR3 DNA: TGCGCCAGCAGCAGACTAGAGGGGAGGGGGTCTAATGAAGCTTTCTTT. Protein sequence: CASSRLEGRGSNEAFF. The full variable domain, completed using reference TRBV5-1 and TRBJ1-1, is KAGVTQTPRYLIKTRGQQVTLSCSPISGHRSVSWYQQTPGQGLQFLFEYFSETQRNKGNFPGRFSGRQFSNSRSEMNVSTLELGDSALYLCASSRLEGRGSNEAFFGQGTRLTVV.

Comment on this clone: One end of the junction does not line up with germline, which may come from a read error. V and J are TRBV5-1 and TRBJ2-1, with D perhaps matching TRBD1 (5 bases). The CDR3 consists of 18 residues. The germline CDR1 and CDR2 sequences are SGHRS and YFSETQ. CDR3 sequence reads: CTSSSSPGHLTSYNEQFF. CDR3 in DNA: TGCACCAGCAGCTCTTCGCCTGGACACCTCACCTCCTACAATGAGCAGTTCTTC.

This rearrangement joins TRBV11-2 to TRBJ1-1, with D tentatively TRBD1 (5 bases). The CDR3 is 13 residues long. Germline CDR1 SGHAT, CDR2 FQNNGV. V lost 1 base and J lost 11, with 14 bases in between. This CDR3 reads CASSLGGEIGAFF. DNA of the CDR3: TGTGCCAGCAGCTTAGGGGGCGAAATAGGGGCTTTCTTT.

The chain joins TRBV2 to TRBJ2-7, with a weak D call TRBD2 (5 bases). The V gene's germline CDR1 is SNHLY and CDR2 FYNNEI. The CDR3 length is 11 residues. Trimming took off 7 bases at V and 4 bases at J, with 8 bases between the two ends. The CDR3 loop is CASTWEYEQYF. The CDR3 DNA reads TGTGCCAGCACCTGGGAGTACGAGCAGTACTTC.

This clone has only a few counts. The chain has TRBV21-1 and TRBJ1-6. TRBV21-1 is marked as a pseudogene. The CDR3 totals 19 residues. The CDR3 protein is CASSKVRPAELWEFSPLHF. The CDR3 nucleotides read TGTGCCAGCAGCAAAGTTCGACCAGCTGAGCTTTGGGAGTTTTCACCCCTCCACTTT.

CDR3 coding DNA: TGTGCCAGCAGACCGACAGGGGTGAATAATTCACCCCTCCACTTT. Amino acid sequence: CASRPTGVNNSPLHF. V gene TRBV2 combines with J gene TRBJ1-6, with 8 bases lining up with TRBD1. The CDR3 is 15 amino acids. From germline, CDR1 is SNHLY and CDR2 FYNNEI. J gave up 5 bases and V 6 bases, and 6 bases lay outside the gene matches.

The J gene is TRBJ2-2, the V gene TRBV5-1; no clear D. The V gene's germline CDR1 is SGHRS and CDR2 YFSETQ. V dropped 0 bases and J dropped 6 bases, with 6 bases sitting between them. The CDR3 is made up of 13 amino acids. CDR3: CASSLAFPGELFF. CDR3 DNA sequence: TGCGCCAGCAGCTTGGCCTTCCCCGGGGAGCTGTTTTTT.

V is TRBV30 and J is TRBJ1-1; no clear D gene. The CDR3 loop spans 13 amino acids. Looked up from germline, CDR1 is GTSNPN and CDR2 is SVGIG (reference sequence). V was pared by 0 bases and J by 0 bases, with 5 bases between. CDR3 in DNA: TGTGCCTGGAGTGTACAGATGAACACTGAAGCTTTCTTT. This encodes CAWSVQMNTEAFF.

This clone was seen a few times. The chain combines TRBV11-2 with TRBJ2-1, with D possibly being TRBD2 (5 bases). V lost 10 bases, J lost 4 bases, and 14 bases lay in between. The CDR3 runs 13 residues. Germline V gene lookup returns CDR1 SGHAT and CDR2 FQNNGV. CDR3 DNA sequence: TGTGCCACCCGGGATTCTAGTTACAATGAGCAGTTCTTC. This gives the protein CATRDSSYNEQFF.

This clone was recorded only once. This chain's CDR3 is CASSVAGSYRWTEAFF. CDR3 nucleotide sequence: TGTGCCAGCAGTGTAGCGGGGTCATACAGGTGGACTGAAGCTTTCTTT. This chain connects TRBV2 to TRBJ1-1, with a possible D match to TRBD1 (5 bases). Trimming removed 4 bases from V and 5 bases from J, with 20 bases in between. The V gene's germline CDR1 is SNHLY and CDR2 FYNNEI. This CDR3 is 16 amino acids long. Complete variable domain (other parts from reference TRBV2 and TRBJ1-1): EPEVTQTPSHQVTQMGQEVILRCVPISNHLYFYWYRQILGQKVEFLVSFYNNEISEKSEIFDDQFSVERPDGSNFTLKIRSTKLEDSAMYFCASSVAGSYRWTEAFFGQGTRLTVV.

This chain connects TRBV19 to TRBJ2-7, with 7 positions matching TRBD1. Looked up from germline, CDR1 is LNHDA and CDR2 is SQIVND (reference sequence). V lost 3 bases, J lost 11 bases, and 13 bases stayed unmatched. This CDR3 spans 14 amino acids. CDR3 amino acids: CASSMTGTAQKEYF. CDR3 DNA: TGTGCCAGTAGTATGACGGGGACAGCGCAGAAGGAGTACTTC.

CDR3 DNA: TGTGCCTACTACCCGGGAAACACCATATATTTT. As protein: CAYYPGNTIYF. The chain links TRBV30 to TRBJ1-3; D unresolved. V was shortened by 7 bases and J by 4 bases, with 8 bases between the two germline ends. The CDR3 contains 11 residues. CDR1 and CDR2 from the germline V gene are GTSNPN and SVGIG (reference sequence).

The V call is TRBV9, the J call TRBJ2-1; 8 nucleotides line up with TRBD2. CDR3 length equals 14 residues. Germline assignment: CDR1 SGDLS and CDR2 YYNGEE. Trimming took 2 bases from V and 6 from J; bases not matched to a gene: 4. CDR3 nucleotide sequence: TGTGCCAGCAGCGTCAATAGCGGGACCAATGAGCAGTTCTTC. This translates into CASSVNSGTNEQFF.

This clone was detected only once. The chain carries TRBV15 and TRBJ2-3; 7 bases are a match to TRBD1. This CDR3 region has 14 residues. Germline CDR1 is LNHNV and CDR2 is YYDKDF (reference sequence). Written as DNA, the CDR3 is TGTGCAGTACAGGGGAAAATAAGCACAGATACGCAGTATTTT. This codes for CAVQGKISTDTQYF.

The chain employs TRBV25-1 and TRBJ2-3; 7 nucleotides line up with TRBD2. Germline trimming cut 5 bases from V and 4 bases from J; bases unmatched to any gene: 3. The germline V gene has CDR1 MGHDK and CDR2 SYGVNS. The CDR3 spans 13 residues. The CDR3 DNA follows: TGTGCCAGCAGTTGGGGAGGGTCAGATACGCAGTATTTT. The encoded protein is CASSWGGSDTQYF.

The chain uses TRBV7-9 and TRBJ1-4; D not resolved. The CDR3 extends over 14 amino acids. Germline values: CDR1 SEHNR, CDR2 FQNEAQ (reference sequence). The V and J ends lost 4 bases and 0 bases respectively, with 6 bases between them. Here the CDR3 reads CASSSSATNEKLFF. CDR3 bases: TGTGCCAGCAGCTCCTCCGCAACTAATGAAAAACTGTTTTTT.

The genes are TRBV2 and TRBJ1-6, with D possibly matching TRBD1 (6 bases). CDR1 and CDR2 (germline): SNHLY, FYNNEI. The CDR3 has 15 amino acids. Trimming shortened V by 0 bases and J by 8 bases, and 11 bases separated the two germline ends. CDR3 residues: CASSEARGAHSPLHF. The DNA of the CDR3 is TGTGCCAGCAGTGAAGCGCGGGGGGCCCATTCACCCCTCCACTTT.

V gene TRBV29-1 combines with J gene TRBJ2-2; D is perhaps TRBD1 (6 bases). The germline gives CDR1 SQVTM, CDR2 ANQGSEA. Trimming shortened V by 4 bases and J by 8 bases, and 23 bases separated the two germline ends. The CDR3 covers 16 residues. The CDR3 DNA reads as TGCAGCGTTGGTCCGAGACTACAGGGAGAAGGGGGGGAGCTGTTTTTT. Its protein product is CSVGPRLQGEGGELFF.

The CDR3 DNA follows: TGTGCCAGCAGCACTAGCGGGAGGAAAGAGACCCAGTACTTC. It yields the protein CASSTSGRKETQYF. The rearrangement uses TRBV7-2 and TRBJ2-5, with 12 bases identical to TRBD2. V trimming: 5 bases; J trimming: 3 bases; junction bases outside the gene matches: 1. The germline V gene has CDR1 SGHTA and CDR2 FQGNSA. The CDR3 runs to 14 residues.

This chain uses TRBV28 with TRBJ2-7; TRBD1 might be the D (6 bases). Looked up from germline, CDR1 is MDHEN and CDR2 is SYDVKM. V lost 6 bases and J 6 bases, leaving 21 bases between the germline ends. This CDR3 spans 15 amino acids. The CDR3 loop reads CASRRRARGRGEQYF. DNA of the CDR3: TGTGCCAGCAGACGGCGAGCCAGGGGAAGAGGCGAGCAGTACTTC. Full variable domain (outside the CDR3, taken from reference TRBV28 and TRBJ2-7): DVKVTQSSRYLVKRTGEKVFLECVQDMDHENMFWYRQDPGLGLRLIYFSYDVKMKEKGDIPEGYSVSREKKERFSLILESASTNQTSMYLCASRRRARGRGEQYFGPGTRLTVT.